This T cell receptor beta chain was obtained from a study of cytomegalovirus exposure and HLA in healthy donors. Assay: immunoSEQ multiplex PCR; the TCRdb copy retains only in-frame clones and omits some. The profile shows just over 20,000 clones, 95% to 97% of them singletons. This clone was picked up one time. Its antigen is unidentified. The trim removed 10 bases at V and 4 bases at J, leaving 11 bases unmatched. Germline CDR1 MNHEY, CDR2 SMNVEV (reference sequence). The CDR3 covers 16 residues. Study findings and constraints: Many donors carried some public TCRs, although rarity characterized most TCR sequences. Researchers counted around 180 TCR beta chains as cytomegalovirus-associated.

Sequencing was performed on PBMCs. This chain uses TRBV27 with TRBJ2-3; 13 bases agree with TRBD2. The origin of this receptor is a man aged 25 to 45 in good health and CMV-seropositive. The CDR3 sequence is CATKGPLAGGSDTQYF. The DNA of the CDR3 is TGTGCCACCAAGGGCCCACTAGCGGGAGGGTCAGATACGCAGTATTTT.